The 26 T cell receptor beta chains reported below all come from one sample, sequenced in a study of blood T cell repertoires in COVID-19. Profiling relied on immunoSEQ multiplex PCR, and the TCRdb table lists in-frame clones only, not all of them. Of roughly 160,000 clones listed, around four fifths are singletons. The sample taken for sequencing was peripheral blood. Source of these receptors: a woman of 80 years or more with COVID-19, enrolled during active disease.

A single count supports this clone. The rearrangement joins TRBV6-5 to TRBJ1-5; 7 nucleotides match TRBD1. V lost 8 bases, J lost 1 base, and 5 bases stayed unmatched. Germline-derived CDR1 and CDR2 are MNHEY and SVGAGI. This CDR3 spans 14 amino acids. CDR3 sequence reads: CASQPGGSNQPQHF. The CDR3 DNA reads as TGTGCCAGCCAGCCAGGGGGGAGCAATCAGCCCCAGCATTTT.

The gene calls are TRBV4-2 and TRBJ2-3, with TRBD2 matching over 10 bases. Germline lookup yields CDR1 LGHNA and CDR2 YNFKEQ. The CDR3 contains 15 residues. V trimming: 0 bases; J trimming: 5 bases; junction bases outside the gene matches: 2. The CDR3 DNA reads TGTGCCAGCAGCCAAGAGCCTAGCGGGGGAGATACGCAGTATTTT. Translated: CASSQEPSGGDTQYF.

The DNA for the CDR3 is TGTGCCAGCTCACCACCGATCGGACGGACTAGCGGGTCCAATGAGCAGTTCTTC. It yields the protein CASSPPIGRTSGSNEQFF. The rearrangement links TRBV18 to TRBJ2-1; 11 bases are shared with TRBD2. The CDR3 totals 18 residues. V dropped 0 bases and J dropped 6; count of bases not matched to a gene: 10. In germline, CDR1 is KGHSH, CDR2 LQKENI. The whole variable domain, remainder taken from reference TRBV18 and TRBJ2-1, is NAGVMQNPRHLVRRRGQEARLRCSPMKGHSHVYWYRQLPEEGLKFMVYLQKENIIDESGMPKERFSAEFPKEGPSILRIQQVVRGDSAAYFCASSPPIGRTSGSNEQFFGPGTRLTVL.

V and J are TRBV5-5 and TRBJ2-5, with a weak D call TRBD2 (5 bases). The CDR3 length is 15 residues. V lost 2 bases and J 1 base, leaving 12 bases between the germline ends. The V gene's germline CDR1 is SGHKS and CDR2 YYEKEE (reference sequence). The CDR3, as DNA: TGTGCCAGCAGCTTCCCCGGGAACTTCCAAGAGACCCAGTACTTC. Protein sequence: CASSFPGNFQETQYF.

This chain links TRBV11-2 with TRBJ2-7; possible D gene TRBD1, 6 bases. The germline gives CDR1 SGHAT, CDR2 FQNNGV. The CDR3 loop spans 12 amino acids. The ends were cut back, 5 bases at V and 4 bases at J, with 9 bases in the middle. CDR3 nucleotides: TGTGCCAGCAGCCCCAGGGGTTACGAGCAGTACTTC. Translation gives CASSPRGYEQYF.

Note on this clone: Its ends do not fully match the called genes, so a read error is possible. This CDR3 is CSASPWDGGPF. As DNA, the CDR3 is TGCAGTGCCTCTCCTTGGGACGGGGGACCATTT. V usage is TRBV20-1 and J usage is TRBJ1-6; possible D gene TRBD1, 5 bases. This CDR3 has 11 residues. Germline V gene sequence: CDR1 DFQATT, CDR2 SNEGSKA (reference sequence).

The chain carries TRBV29-1 and TRBJ1-4; tentative D call: TRBD1 (5 bases). This CDR3 is 14 amino acids long. Germline V gene lookup returns CDR1 SQVTM and CDR2 ANQGSEA. The V gene lost 2 bases and the J gene lost 7 bases, with 14 bases spanning the gap. The CDR3 DNA follows: TGCAGCGTTGAAACCAGGGCTACGGGTGAAAAACTGTTTTTT. Its protein product is CSVETRATGEKLFF. Combining the CDR3 with reference TRBV29-1 and TRBJ1-4 gives the whole variable domain SAVISQKPSRDICQRGTSLTIQCQVDSQVTMMFWYRQQPGQSLTLIATANQGSEATYESGFVIDKFPISRPNLTFSTLTVSNMSPEDSSIYLCSVETRATGEKLFFGSGTQLSVL.

The J gene is TRBJ2-7, the V gene TRBV2; TRBD2 agrees at 8 bases. The length of the CDR3 is 14 residues. V dropped 8 bases and J dropped 4; count of bases not matched to a gene: 10. Germline CDR1 and CDR2: SNHLY and FYNNEI. The CDR3 spells CASAGGAFRYEQYF. In DNA, the CDR3 is TGTGCCAGCGCCGGGGGGGCCTTTAGGTACGAGCAGTACTTC.

V is TRBV25-1 and J is TRBJ1-2; 9 nucleotides align to TRBD1. The germline V gene encodes CDR1 MGHDK and CDR2 SYGVNS. The CDR3 is made up of 13 amino acids. With 7 bases clipped from V and 9 bases from J, the junction kept 9 bases outside the gene matches. The CDR3 bases are TGTGCCAGCACGGGACAGGGTATACCAAGCTACACCTTC. Translated, it gives CASTGQGIPSYTF.

V gene TRBV5-1 combines with J gene TRBJ2-1, with 8 bases aligning to TRBD2. The ends lost 4 bases at V and 3 bases at J; junction bases unmatched: 6. This CDR3 comprises 15 residues. From germline, CDR1 is SGHRS and CDR2 YFSETQ. CDR3 DNA: TGCGCCAGCAGCGCCCCGGGGGGGCACTACAATGAGCAGTTCTTC. It specifies CASSAPGGHYNEQFF.

The V gene is TRBV5-5, the J gene TRBJ2-3; D perhaps matches TRBD2 (5 bases). V was cut by 7 bases and J by 1 base, with 10 bases left in between. CDR3 length: 13 amino acids. Germline V gives CDR1 SGHKS, CDR2 YYEKEE (reference sequence). CDR3 region: CASWEIGTDTQYF. The DNA of the CDR3 is TGTGCCAGCTGGGAGATTGGCACAGATACGCAGTATTTT.

The J gene is TRBJ2-7, the V gene TRBV5-1; D possibly corresponds to TRBD2 (5 bases). CDR1 SGHRS and CDR2 YFSETQ come from the germline V gene. The CDR3 totals 14 residues. V dropped 3 bases and J dropped 4 bases, with 14 bases sitting between them. The CDR3 DNA is TGCGCCAGCAGCTCCGCGGGCTATGGGTACGAGCAGTACTTC. This translates into CASSSAGYGYEQYF.

The V call is TRBV28, the J call TRBJ1-2; D is undetermined. The length of the CDR3 is 13 residues. In germline, CDR1 is MDHEN, CDR2 SYDVKM. Trimming cost V 3 bases and J 6 bases, with 11 bases left between them. CDR3 in DNA: TGTGCCAGCAGTTTCTGGGCAGCTCATGGCTACACCTTC. Translation: CASSFWAAHGYTF.

This chain joins TRBV12-3 or TRBV12-4 and TRBJ1-5; possibly TRBD1 for D (6 bases). The CDR3 runs to 13 residues. Trimming pared 5 bases from V and 6 bases from J, leaving 11 bases between. The CDR3 nucleotides are TGTGCCAGCAGTCCAGGACAGCCTCAGCCCCAGCATTTT. Its protein is CASSPGQPQPQHF.

The chain uses TRBV7-2 and TRBJ2-7; TRBD2 matches at 11 bases. The CDR3 consists of 16 residues. J was trimmed by 3 bases and V by 5 bases; bases with no gene match: 9. CDR1 is SGHTA and CDR2 is FQGNSA in the germline V gene. CDR3 protein: CASSTGALAGVYEQYF. As DNA, the CDR3 is TGTGCCAGCAGCACCGGGGCACTAGCGGGGGTCTACGAGCAGTACTTC.

V and J are TRBV7-3 and TRBJ2-3; D remains unclear. This CDR3 comprises 12 residues. The germline gives CDR1 SGHTA, CDR2 FQGTGA. The V gene lost 5 bases and the J gene lost 5 bases, with 8 bases spanning the gap. CDR3 DNA: TGTGCCAGCAGCGCGGTAGGAGATACGCAGTATTTT. Amino acids: CASSAVGDTQYF.

The gene calls are TRBV6-1 and TRBJ1-2, with 9 bases fitting TRBD1. Germline V gene lookup returns CDR1 MNHNS and CDR2 SASEGT. CDR3 size: 15 residues. Trimming cost V 2 bases and J 7 bases; bases outside gene matches: 8. The CDR3 reads CASSEYGQGMAGYTF. The DNA for the CDR3 is TGTGCCAGCAGTGAATACGGACAGGGGATGGCTGGCTACACCTTC.

This chain joins TRBV6-2 or TRBV6-3 and TRBJ2-1; tentatively, D is TRBD2 (6 bases). V lost 6 bases, J lost 9 bases, and 21 bases lay in between. The CDR3 is 15 amino acids. Looked up from germline, CDR1 is MNHEY and CDR2 is SVGEGT. The CDR3 spells CASSLGGGGPSEQFF. CDR3 sequence (DNA): TGTGCCAGCAGCCTCGGTGGCGGAGGGCCCAGTGAGCAGTTCTTC.

J is TRBJ1-3 and V is TRBV5-1; perhaps TRBD1 as D (5 bases). The germline V gene has CDR1 SGHRS and CDR2 YFSETQ. The CDR3 sequence is 16 residues long. Trimming shortened V by 3 bases and J by 3 bases, and 16 bases separated the two germline ends. Here the CDR3 DNA reads TGCGCCAGCAGCTCCGGGACTCTCAAAGGTGGAAACACCATATATTTT. Encoded protein: CASSSGTLKGGNTIYF.

This clone was found once. The V gene is TRBV7-9, the J gene TRBJ1-2; tentative D call: TRBD1 (5 bases). This CDR3 has 13 residues. V was trimmed by 0 bases and J by 13 bases, leaving 15 bases between them. Germline loops: CDR1 SEHNR, CDR2 FQNEAQ (reference sequence). CDR3 protein: CASSLAGLLMSTF. CDR3 in DNA: TGTGCCAGCAGCTTAGCGGGACTGCTTATGTCCACCTTC.

The genes are TRBV28 and TRBJ1-2; possible D gene TRBD1, 5 bases. The CDR3 is made up of 14 amino acids. Germline CDR1 and CDR2: MDHEN and SYDVKM. DNA of the CDR3: TGTTCATCGGGCGGGGCAGTTTGGCCCTATGGCTACACCTTC. It translates to CSSGGAVWPYGYTF.

This sequence joins TRBV2 and TRBJ1-4, with D uncertain. The CDR3 covers 13 residues. Deletions cut 8 bases from V and 7 bases from J, with 14 bases between. CDR1 and CDR2 (germline): SNHLY, FYNNEI. The CDR3 nucleotides are TGTGCCAGCCGTGGCGGCTCCTTTGAAAAACTGTTTTTT. Residues: CASRGGSFEKLFF.

This chain joins TRBV3-1 (or the pseudogene TRBV3-2) and TRBJ1-1; tentative D call: TRBD1 (6 bases). V lost 3 bases to trimming and J lost 4 bases, with 15 bases between them. The CDR3 sequence is 15 residues long. Per germline, CDR1 LGHDT and CDR2 YNNKEL (reference sequence). The CDR3 is CASSHMTTGSTEAFF. For the CDR3, the DNA is TGTGCCAGCAGCCATATGACCACAGGGAGCACTGAAGCTTTCTTT.

This clone has a handful of counts. Written as DNA, the CDR3 is TGTGCCAGCAGTAACCCCACGCGGGCAGCGCAAGAGACCCAGTACTTC. This encodes CASSNPTRAAQETQYF. V gene TRBV2 combines with J gene TRBJ2-5; perhaps TRBD2 as D (5 bases). The V and J ends lost 5 bases and 2 bases respectively, with 18 bases between them. The CDR3 extends over 16 amino acids. The germline V gene has CDR1 SNHLY and CDR2 FYNNEI. Variable domain in full (rest from reference TRBV2 and TRBJ2-5): EPEVTQTPSHQVTQMGQEVILRCVPISNHLYFYWYRQILGQKVEFLVSFYNNEISEKSEIFDDQFSVERPDGSNFTLKIRSTKLEDSAMYFCASSNPTRAAQETQYFGPGTRLLVL.

The J gene is TRBJ2-5, the V gene TRBV18; the match to TRBD2 covers 8 bases. V trimming: 8 bases; J trimming: 0 bases; junction bases outside the gene matches: 8. Germline-derived CDR1 and CDR2 are KGHSH and LQKENI. The CDR3 is made up of 15 amino acids. CDR3 sequence (DNA): TGTGCCAGCCATAGGAGCGGGGGTTACCAAGAGACCCAGTACTTC. Translated, it gives CASHRSGGYQETQYF. The full variable domain, rest sourced from reference TRBV18 and TRBJ2-5, is NAGVMQNPRHLVRRRGQEARLRCSPMKGHSHVYWYRQLPEEGLKFMVYLQKENIIDESGMPKERFSAEFPKEGPSILRIQQVVRGDSAAYFCASHRSGGYQETQYFGPGTRLLVL.

The J gene is TRBJ1-2, the V gene TRBV19, with D possibly being TRBD1 (6 bases). CDR1 is LNHDA, CDR2 SQIVND, per germline (reference sequence). The CDR3 length is 13 residues. Deletions cut 6 bases from V and 7 bases from J, with 15 bases between. CDR3 amino acids: CASSTGLRSGYTF. CDR3 in DNA: TGTGCCAGTAGCACAGGGTTACGGTCTGGCTACACCTTC.